A selection of T cell receptor beta chains follows, all from one sample in a study of T-cell reconstitution after alpha-beta-depleted transplantation in children. TCRdb reanalysed the PCR reads using MiXCR and keeps one entry per CDR3 protein. The data hold roughly 340,000 distinct CDR3 sequences, with roughly 16% observed a single time. The sequences come from PBMCs, mostly from graft donor cells, collected 360 days after TCRalphabeta/CD19-depleted stem cell transplant. The receptors derive from a male patient aged 2 to 9 who had a stem cell transplant for acute lymphoblastic leukemia, so the T cells may come from the graft donor. The CDR3 runs from the conserved cysteine through the conserved F or W. Each record gives: J gene, D gene, clone size, V gene, CDR3 protein, CDR3 DNA. The D gene is left open where the match is weak. Expanded clones get a size class; other rows say once, few or many, or leave the size out.

J gene: TRBJ2-7
D gene: NA
clone size: NA
V gene: TRBV6-2/TRBV6-3
CDR3 protein: CASSYPQGGISYEQYF
CDR3 DNA: TGTGCCAGCAGTTACCCACAGGGTGGGATCTCCTACGAGCAGTACTTC

J gene: TRBJ2-5
D gene: TRBD2
clone size: few
V gene: TRBV3-1
CDR3 protein: CASSHASGRRQETQYF
CDR3 DNA: TGTGCCAGCAGCCACGCTAGCGGGAGGCGGCAAGAGACCCAGTACTTC

J gene: TRBJ1-6
D gene: NA
clone size: NA
V gene: TRBV5-1
CDR3 protein: CASSLKLVVGKGSSPLHF
CDR3 DNA: TGCGCCAGCAGCTTGAAACTCGTGGTGGGGAAGGGTAGTTCACCCCTCCACTTT

J gene: TRBJ2-7
D gene: NA
clone size: many
V gene: TRBV23-1
CDR3 protein: CASSGGFDEQYF
CDR3 DNA: TGCGCCAGCAGTGGGGGTTTCGACGAGCAGTACTTC

J gene: TRBJ1-6
D gene: NA
clone size: few
V gene: TRBV12-3/TRBV12-4
CDR3 protein: CASSLWPSGRENSPLHF
CDR3 DNA: TGTGCCAGCAGTTTATGGCCCTCGGGGAGAGAGAATTCACCCCTCCACTTT

J gene: TRBJ1-6
D gene: TRBD1
clone size: many
V gene: TRBV3-1
CDR3 protein: CASSQGTGLNSPLHF
CDR3 DNA: TGTGCCAGCAGCCAAGGGACAGGCCTGAATTCACCCCTCCACTTT

J gene: TRBJ1-1
D gene: NA
clone size: NA
V gene: TRBV5-1
CDR3 protein: CASSLGRVGYTEAFF
CDR3 DNA: TGCGCCAGCAGCTTGGGTAGGGTAGGGTACACTGAAGCTTTCTTT

J gene: TRBJ2-5
D gene: TRBD1
clone size: NA
V gene: TRBV5-1
CDR3 protein: CASRSTGTEYQETQYF
CDR3 DNA: TGCGCCAGCAGATCAACCGGGACAGAGTACCAAGAGACCCAGTACTTC

J gene: TRBJ1-2
D gene: NA
clone size: NA
V gene: TRBV29-1
CDR3 protein: CSVRDSGSYGYTF
CDR3 DNA: TGCAGCGTTCGAGACTCGGGATCCTATGGCTACACCTTC

J gene: TRBJ2-1
D gene: TRBD2
clone size: NA
V gene: TRBV24-1
CDR3 protein: CATSDSYSSGSSYNEQFF
CDR3 DNA: TGTGCCACCAGTGATTCCTACTCTAGCGGGAGCTCCTACAATGAGCAGTTCTTC

J gene: TRBJ2-2
D gene: NA
clone size: NA
V gene: TRBV10-3
CDR3 protein: CAISELRGTGELFF
CDR3 DNA: TGTGCCATCAGTGAGCTAAGAGGGACCGGGGAGCTGTTTTTT

J gene: TRBJ2-5
D gene: NA
clone size: many
V gene: TRBV12-3/TRBV12-4
CDR3 protein: CASSLDTVAETQYF
CDR3 DNA: TGTGCCAGCAGTTTAGATACGGTAGCAGAGACCCAGTACTTC

J gene: TRBJ2-3
D gene: NA
clone size: few
V gene: TRBV12-3/TRBV12-4
CDR3 protein: CASSATSRGPINTQYF
CDR3 DNA: TGTGCCAGCAGTGCTACTTCCAGGGGTCCCATTAATACGCAGTATTTT

J gene: TRBJ2-1
D gene: TRBD2
clone size: few
V gene: TRBV4-1
CDR3 protein: CASSQLPSGRGYNEQFF
CDR3 DNA: TGCGCCAGCAGCCAACTACCTAGCGGGAGAGGCTACAATGAGCAGTTCTTC

J gene: TRBJ2-7
D gene: NA
clone size: many
V gene: TRBV6-6
CDR3 protein: CASSGDLTLEQYF
CDR3 DNA: TGTGCCAGCAGTGGGGACTTAACCCTCGAGCAGTACTTC

J gene: TRBJ2-3
D gene: NA
clone size: NA
V gene: TRBV4-1
CDR3 protein: CASSQGPSDTQYF
CDR3 DNA: TGCGCCAGCAGCCAAGGCCCCAGTGATACGCAGTATTTT

J gene: TRBJ2-7
D gene: NA
clone size: many
V gene: TRBV9
CDR3 protein: CASKGHYEQYF
CDR3 DNA: TGTGCCAGCAAGGGCCATTACGAGCAGTACTTC

J gene: TRBJ2-2
D gene: TRBD1
clone size: NA
V gene: TRBV12-3/TRBV12-4
CDR3 protein: CASSLARTGRNTGELFF
CDR3 DNA: TGTGCCAGCAGTTTAGCAAGGACAGGGCGAAACACCGGGGAGCTGTTTTTT

J gene: TRBJ1-5
D gene: NA
clone size: few
V gene: TRBV15
CDR3 protein: CATSRHIQVPQHF
CDR3 DNA: TGTGCCACCAGCAGACATATACAGGTCCCCCAGCATTTT

J gene: TRBJ1-3
D gene: NA
clone size: few
V gene: TRBV9
CDR3 protein: CASSTFTGRPIYF
CDR3 DNA: TGTGCCAGCAGCACCTTCACCGGGCGCCCCATATATTTT

J gene: TRBJ2-1
D gene: NA
clone size: few
V gene: TRBV6-6
CDR3 protein: CASSYGPPNEQFF
CDR3 DNA: TGTGCCAGCAGTTACGGACCCCCCAATGAGCAGTTCTTC

J gene: TRBJ2-7
D gene: NA
clone size: few
V gene: TRBV27
CDR3 protein: CASRLRTGLGKYEQYF
CDR3 DNA: TGTGCCAGCAGACTTCGTACCGGGTTAGGAAAGTACGAGCAGTACTTC

J gene: TRBJ2-7
D gene: NA
clone size: NA
V gene: TRBV4-1
CDR3 protein: CASSQVHSTPSYEQYF
CDR3 DNA: TGCGCCAGCAGCCAAGTTCACTCTACGCCTTCCTACGAGCAGTACTTC

J gene: TRBJ1-5
D gene: NA
clone size: NA
V gene: TRBV28
CDR3 protein: CASSGAQGDQPQHF
CDR3 DNA: TGTGCCAGCAGCGGCGCCCAGGGCGATCAGCCCCAGCATTTT

J gene: TRBJ1-1
D gene: NA
clone size: few
V gene: TRBV28
CDR3 protein: CASSLTLEGRVPEAFF
CDR3 DNA: TGTGCCAGCAGTTTAACCCTAGAGGGCAGGGTCCCTGAAGCTTTCTTT

J gene: TRBJ2-5
D gene: NA
clone size: NA
V gene: TRBV20-1
CDR3 protein: CSARARGTRRETQYF
CDR3 DNA: TGCAGTGCTAGAGCGCGCGGGACACGCCGAGAGACCCAGTACTTC

J gene: TRBJ1-6
D gene: NA
clone size: few
V gene: TRBV7-2
CDR3 protein: CASSLAFRGNSPLHF
CDR3 DNA: TGTGCCAGCAGCTTAGCGTTTCGGGGGAATTCACCCCTCCACTTT

J gene: TRBJ2-2
D gene: NA
clone size: few
V gene: TRBV28
CDR3 protein: CASSPFRTGITGELFF
CDR3 DNA: TGTGCCAGCAGTCCCTTTCGAACAGGGATCACCGGGGAGCTGTTTTTT

J gene: TRBJ2-1
D gene: NA
clone size: few
V gene: TRBV12-3/TRBV12-4
CDR3 protein: CASTPGHSPNHYNEQFF
CDR3 DNA: TGTGCCAGCACCCCGGGTCACAGTCCCAATCATTACAATGAGCAGTTCTTC

J gene: TRBJ2-5
D gene: TRBD2
clone size: few
V gene: TRBV7-2
CDR3 protein: CASSSAGGWKETQYF
CDR3 DNA: TGTGCCAGCAGCTCCGCGGGAGGGTGGAAAGAGACCCAGTACTTC

J gene: TRBJ2-3
D gene: NA
clone size: few
V gene: TRBV6-1
CDR3 protein: CASSESRDTQYF
CDR3 DNA: TGTGCCAGCAGTGAAAGTCGGGATACGCAGTATTTT

J gene: TRBJ2-3
D gene: TRBD2
clone size: NA
V gene: TRBV6-5
CDR3 protein: CASSYSISGRPYTQYF
CDR3 DNA: TGTGCCAGCAGTTACTCGATTAGCGGGAGGCCCTATACGCAGTATTTT

J gene: TRBJ1-5
D gene: NA
clone size: NA
V gene: TRBV12-3/TRBV12-4
CDR3 protein: CASSLGGQNNQPQHF
CDR3 DNA: TGTGCCAGCAGTTTAGGTGGACAGAACAATCAGCCCCAGCATTTT

J gene: TRBJ2-1
D gene: NA
clone size: few
V gene: TRBV28
CDR3 protein: CASGLATYNEQFF
CDR3 DNA: TGTGCCAGCGGGCTAGCGACGTACAATGAGCAGTTCTTC

J gene: TRBJ2-1
D gene: NA
clone size: few
V gene: TRBV20-1
CDR3 protein: CSARRGSRYNEQFF
CDR3 DNA: TGCAGTGCTAGAAGGGGGAGTCGGTACAATGAGCAGTTCTTC

J gene: TRBJ2-1
D gene: TRBD1
clone size: many
V gene: TRBV12-3/TRBV12-4
CDR3 protein: CASSFRGQGWNEQFF
CDR3 DNA: TGTGCCAGCAGTTTCAGAGGACAGGGGTGGAATGAGCAGTTCTTC

J gene: TRBJ2-2
D gene: NA
clone size: few
V gene: TRBV5-1
CDR3 protein: CASSLSVIRDTGELFF
CDR3 DNA: TGCGCCAGCAGCTTGTCCGTAATCCGAGATACCGGGGAGCTGTTTTTT

J gene: TRBJ2-1
D gene: TRBD1
clone size: few
V gene: TRBV11-2
CDR3 protein: CASSSIRDRRYNEQFF
CDR3 DNA: TGTGCCAGCAGCAGTATCCGGGACAGGAGGTACAATGAGCAGTTCTTC

J gene: TRBJ1-1
D gene: NA
clone size: many
V gene: TRBV7-2
CDR3 protein: CASSLTVSELTEAFF
CDR3 DNA: TGTGCCAGCAGCTTAACCGTTTCTGAGTTGACTGAAGCTTTCTTT

J gene: TRBJ1-3
D gene: NA
clone size: few
V gene: TRBV28
CDR3 protein: CASSFDSFSGNTIYF
CDR3 DNA: TGTGCCAGCAGTTTCGACAGTTTCTCTGGAAACACCATATATTTT

J gene: TRBJ2-5
D gene: TRBD2
clone size: few
V gene: TRBV28
CDR3 protein: CASREAGGVLETQYF
CDR3 DNA: TGTGCCAGCAGGGAAGCGGGAGGGGTGTTGGAGACCCAGTACTTC

J gene: TRBJ2-1
D gene: TRBD2
clone size: NA
V gene: TRBV5-1
CDR3 protein: CASSSGTSGRDEQFF
CDR3 DNA: TGCGCCAGCAGCTCGGGGACTAGCGGGAGGGATGAGCAGTTCTTC

J gene: TRBJ1-3
D gene: NA
clone size: few
V gene: TRBV6-5
CDR3 protein: CASSAAGNTIYF
CDR3 DNA: TGTGCCAGCAGCGCAGCAGGAAACACCATATATTTT

J gene: TRBJ2-4
D gene: NA
clone size: NA
V gene: TRBV6-5
CDR3 protein: CASSYPSTDSKNIQYF
CDR3 DNA: TGTGCCAGCAGTTACCCCTCGACCGATTCCAAAAACATTCAGTACTTC

J gene: TRBJ1-1
D gene: NA
clone size: few
V gene: TRBV2
CDR3 protein: CASSPTSPGLNTEAFF
CDR3 DNA: TGTGCCAGCAGCCCCACCTCTCCAGGGTTAAACACTGAAGCTTTCTTT

J gene: TRBJ2-7
D gene: TRBD2
clone size: few
V gene: TRBV29-1
CDR3 protein: CSVVLAGGGYEQYF
CDR3 DNA: TGCAGCGTTGTATTGGCGGGAGGGGGATACGAGCAGTACTTC

J gene: TRBJ2-1
D gene: TRBD2
clone size: few
V gene: TRBV15
CDR3 protein: CATKTGLAGYNEQFF
CDR3 DNA: TGTGCCACCAAAACGGGACTAGCGGGTTACAATGAGCAGTTCTTC

J gene: TRBJ2-7
D gene: NA
clone size: NA
V gene: TRBV28
CDR3 protein: CASSGGGSSYEQYF
CDR3 DNA: TGTGCCAGCAGTGGAGGGGGTAGCTCCTACGAGCAGTACTTC

J gene: TRBJ1-6
D gene: NA
clone size: few
V gene: TRBV28
CDR3 protein: CASSFKGWGNSPLHF
CDR3 DNA: TGTGCCAGCAGTTTCAAAGGATGGGGTAATTCACCCCTCCACTTT

J gene: TRBJ1-4
D gene: NA
clone size: NA
V gene: TRBV7-6
CDR3 protein: CASSQPLTNEKLFF
CDR3 DNA: TGTGCCAGCAGCCAGCCTCTAACTAATGAAAAACTGTTTTTT

J gene: TRBJ2-1
D gene: NA
clone size: few
V gene: TRBV5-1
CDR3 protein: CASSLAESGESYNEQFF
CDR3 DNA: TGCGCCAGCAGCTTGGCCGAATCGGGAGAATCCTACAATGAGCAGTTCTTC

J gene: TRBJ2-2
D gene: NA
clone size: few
V gene: TRBV29-1
CDR3 protein: CSASRAAGELFF
CDR3 DNA: TGCAGCGCCTCCAGGGCCGCCGGGGAGCTGTTTTTT

J gene: TRBJ1-4
D gene: NA
clone size: many
V gene: TRBV7-2
CDR3 protein: CASSSVGAQEKLFF
CDR3 DNA: TGTGCCAGCAGCTCAGTTGGGGCTCAAGAAAAACTGTTTTTT

J gene: TRBJ2-7
D gene: NA
clone size: NA
V gene: TRBV12-3/TRBV12-4
CDR3 protein: CASSLWSADYEQYF
CDR3 DNA: TGTGCCAGCAGTTTATGGAGCGCCGATTACGAGCAGTACTTC

J gene: TRBJ2-3
D gene: NA
clone size: many
V gene: TRBV7-3
CDR3 protein: CASSLTYTDTQYF
CDR3 DNA: TGTGCCAGCAGCTTAACATATACAGATACGCAGTATTTT

J gene: TRBJ1-4
D gene: NA
clone size: many
V gene: TRBV28
CDR3 protein: CASSSYSTTNEKLFF
CDR3 DNA: TGTGCCAGCAGTTCCTACAGCACAACTAATGAAAAACTGTTTTTT

J gene: TRBJ2-7
D gene: TRBD2
clone size: NA
V gene: TRBV20-1
CDR3 protein: CSASGVAGGPGEQYF
CDR3 DNA: TGCAGTGCATCAGGGGTTGCGGGAGGGCCGGGCGAGCAGTACTTC

J gene: TRBJ2-1
D gene: NA
clone size: many
V gene: TRBV4-1
CDR3 protein: CASSQAAGSDFNEQFF
CDR3 DNA: TGCGCCAGCAGCCAAGCGGCAGGGAGCGATTTTAATGAGCAGTTCTTC

J gene: TRBJ2-2
D gene: TRBD2
clone size: NA
V gene: TRBV12-3/TRBV12-4
CDR3 protein: CASSFSGSNTGELFF
CDR3 DNA: TGTGCCAGCAGTTTTAGCGGGAGCAACACCGGGGAGCTGTTTTTT